This T cell receptor beta chain was identified during a study of blood T cell repertoires in COVID-19. Study-wide background: COVID-19 samples collected from the United States, Italy and Spain covered acute and convalescent phases. The analysed material was cDNA or gDNA that came from T cells, B-cell-depleted T cells, or PBMCs.

Authors' analysis steps: Quantification of nucleated cells was approximated via reference gene primer amplification. Data came from immunoSEQ multiplex PCR; TCRdb stores just in-frame clones and leaves some out. Clone size and the V and J calls come from that table; the DNA yielded D and trimming. The sample carries some 48,000 clones, about 92% recorded once. Seattle's cohort entered during active infection and was followed longitudinally. Trimming pared 1 base from V and 2 bases from J, leaving 12 bases between. From germline, CDR1 is MGHRA and CDR2 YSYEKL. The CDR3 covers 15 residues. The receptor was derived from a man aged 55 to 70 with COVID-19, enrolled during active disease. Material for sequencing was peripheral blood. The chain combines TRBV4-1 with TRBJ2-7; TRBD2 might be the D (7 bases). CDR3 DNA: TGCGCCAGCAGCCAAGCTGGGGGGGCCCCCTACGAGCAGTACTTC. It specifies CASSQAGGAPYEQYF.